The T cell receptor beta chain described here comes from a study of T cell clones after liver transplantation. Germline CDR1 reads MNHNY; CDR2 reads SVGAGI (reference sequence). Trimming left V 6 bases short and J 2 bases short, with 15 bases between. The CDR3 is 15 residues long. Only in-frame clones appear in the TCRdb table, and some are missing; sequencing was by immunoSEQ multiplex PCR. The data show tens of thousands of clones, roughly 84% seen once. The V call is TRBV6-6, the J call TRBJ2-3, with D perhaps matching TRBD2 (6 bases). This receptor was identified in a human donor who received a liver transplant. The specimen comprised CD4+ T cells from blood, sampled before liver transplant. The CDR3 reads CASRNAAGPTDTQYF. The CDR3 region has the DNA TGTGCCAGCAGGAACGCAGCGGGTCCCACAGATACGCAGTATTTT.